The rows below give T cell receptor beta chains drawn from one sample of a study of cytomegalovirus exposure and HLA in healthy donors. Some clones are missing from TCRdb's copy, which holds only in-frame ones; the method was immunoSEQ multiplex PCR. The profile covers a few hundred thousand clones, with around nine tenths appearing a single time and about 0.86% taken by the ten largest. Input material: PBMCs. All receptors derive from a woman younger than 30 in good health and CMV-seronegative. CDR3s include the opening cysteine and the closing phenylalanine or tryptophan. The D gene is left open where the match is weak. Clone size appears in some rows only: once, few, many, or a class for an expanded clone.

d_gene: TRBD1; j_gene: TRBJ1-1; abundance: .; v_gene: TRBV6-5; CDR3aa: CASSLGQGPEAFF; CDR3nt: TGTGCCAGCAGCCTAGGACAGGGCCCTGAAGCTTTCTTT
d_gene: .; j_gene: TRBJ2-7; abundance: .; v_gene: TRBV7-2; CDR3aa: CASSLNSPTYYEQYF; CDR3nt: TGTGCCAGCAGCTTGAACAGCCCGACGTACTACGAGCAGTACTTC
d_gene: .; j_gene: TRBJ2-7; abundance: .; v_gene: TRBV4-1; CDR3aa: CASSQPGHRDEQYF; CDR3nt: TGCGCCAGCAGCCAACCGGGACATAGGGACGAGCAGTACTTC
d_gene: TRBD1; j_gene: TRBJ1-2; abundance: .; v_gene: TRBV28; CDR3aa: CASSPHTTGVSYGYTF; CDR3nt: TGTGCCAGCAGTCCCCATACCACAGGGGTGAGCTATGGCTACACCTTC
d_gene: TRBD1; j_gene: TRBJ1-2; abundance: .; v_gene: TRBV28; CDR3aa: CASSLWSGGNYGYTF; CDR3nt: TGTGCCAGCAGTTTATGGTCAGGGGGGAACTATGGCTACACCTTC
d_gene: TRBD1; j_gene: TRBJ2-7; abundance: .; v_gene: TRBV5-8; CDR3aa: CASSRQGAYEQYF; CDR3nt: TGTGCCAGCAGCCGACAGGGGGCTTACGAGCAGTACTTC
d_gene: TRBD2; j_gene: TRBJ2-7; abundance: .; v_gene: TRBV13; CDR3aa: CASSGGGLAGAYEQYF; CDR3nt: TGTGCCAGCAGCGGAGGGGGACTAGCGGGAGCCTACGAGCAGTACTTC
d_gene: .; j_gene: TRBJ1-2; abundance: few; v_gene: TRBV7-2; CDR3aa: CASSLGGSNYGYTF; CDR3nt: TGTGCCAGCAGCTTAGGCGGCAGTAACTATGGCTACACCTTC
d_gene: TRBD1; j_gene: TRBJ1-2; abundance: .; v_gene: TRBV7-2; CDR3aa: CASSSPADRAFYGYTF; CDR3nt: TGTGCCAGCAGCTCCCCGGCCGACAGGGCCTTCTATGGCTACACCTTC
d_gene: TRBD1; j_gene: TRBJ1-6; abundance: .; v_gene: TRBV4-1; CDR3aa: CASSQVPGQGLGSPLHF; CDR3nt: TGCGCCAGCAGCCAAGTCCCGGGACAGGGGTTGGGCTCACCCCTCCACTTT
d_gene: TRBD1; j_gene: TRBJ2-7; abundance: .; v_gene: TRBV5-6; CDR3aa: CASSVGTATYEQYF; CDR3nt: TGTGCCAGCAGCGTGGGGACAGCGACCTACGAGCAGTACTTC
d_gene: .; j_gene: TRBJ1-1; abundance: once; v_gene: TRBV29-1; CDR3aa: CSVEHRQANTEAFF; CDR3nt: TGCAGCGTTGAACACCGACAAGCGAACACTGAAGCTTTCTTT
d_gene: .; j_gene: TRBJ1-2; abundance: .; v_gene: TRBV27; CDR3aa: CASSQLGTPNYGYTF; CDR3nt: TGTGCCAGCAGTCAGCTCGGGACACCCAACTATGGCTACACCTTC
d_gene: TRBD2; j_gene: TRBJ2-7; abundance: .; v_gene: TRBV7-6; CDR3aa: CASSLSGRAYEQYF; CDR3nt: TGTGCCAGCAGCCTTAGCGGGAGGGCCTACGAGCAGTACTTC
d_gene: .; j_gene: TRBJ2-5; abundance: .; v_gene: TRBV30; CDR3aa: CAWSAGPETQYF; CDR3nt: TGTGCCTGGAGTGCAGGGCCTGAGACCCAGTACTTC
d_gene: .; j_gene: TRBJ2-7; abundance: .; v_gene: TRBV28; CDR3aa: CASSFKRGRTYEQYF; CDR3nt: TGTGCCAGCAGTTTCAAACGTGGGAGAACCTACGAGCAGTACTTC
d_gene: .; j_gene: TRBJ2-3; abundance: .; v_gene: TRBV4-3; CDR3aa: CASSQLEGDTQYF; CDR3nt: TGCGCCAGCAGCCAATTAGAGGGAGATACGCAGTATTTT
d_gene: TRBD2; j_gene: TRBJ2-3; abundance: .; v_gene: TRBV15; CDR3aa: CATSSIRDYPTDTQYF; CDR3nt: TGTGCCACCAGCAGCATCCGGGACTATCCCACAGATACGCAGTATTTT
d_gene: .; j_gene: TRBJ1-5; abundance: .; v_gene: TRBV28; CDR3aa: CASSFPGGGNQPQHF; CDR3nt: TGTGCCAGCAGTTTCCCGGGAGGGGGCAATCAGCCCCAGCATTTT
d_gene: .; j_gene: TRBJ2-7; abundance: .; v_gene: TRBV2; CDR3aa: CASSPPRQVVYEQYF; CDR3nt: TGTGCCAGCAGCCCCCCCAGACAGGTAGTTTACGAGCAGTACTTC
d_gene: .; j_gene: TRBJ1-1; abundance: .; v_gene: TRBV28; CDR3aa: CASKQRGRSTEAFF; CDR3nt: TGTGCCAGCAAACAGCGGGGCAGGTCCACTGAAGCTTTCTTT
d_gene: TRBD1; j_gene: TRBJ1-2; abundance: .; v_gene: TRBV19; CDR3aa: CASSPDRDSNYYGYTF; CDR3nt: TGTGCCAGTAGTCCTGACAGGGACAGTAATTACTATGGCTACACCTTC